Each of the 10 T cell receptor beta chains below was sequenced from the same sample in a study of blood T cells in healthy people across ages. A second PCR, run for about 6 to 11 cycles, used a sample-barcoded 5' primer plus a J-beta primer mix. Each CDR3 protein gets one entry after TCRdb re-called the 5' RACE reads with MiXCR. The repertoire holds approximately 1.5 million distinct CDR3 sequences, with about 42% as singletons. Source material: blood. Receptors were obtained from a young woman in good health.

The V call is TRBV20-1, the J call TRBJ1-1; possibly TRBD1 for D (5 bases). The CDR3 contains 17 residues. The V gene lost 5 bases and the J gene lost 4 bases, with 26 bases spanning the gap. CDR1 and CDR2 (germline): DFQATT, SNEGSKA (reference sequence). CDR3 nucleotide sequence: TGCAGTGCTGAAGAGCGGGTGAGGGGAGGGAAGGGCACTGAAGCTTTCTTT. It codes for CSAEERVRGGKGTEAFF.

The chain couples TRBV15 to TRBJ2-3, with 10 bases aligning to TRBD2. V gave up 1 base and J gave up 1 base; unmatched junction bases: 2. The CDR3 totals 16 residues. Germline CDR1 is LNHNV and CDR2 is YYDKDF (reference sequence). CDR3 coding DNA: TGTGCCACCAGCAGAGTAGGACTAGCGGGCACAGATACGCAGTATTTT. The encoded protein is CATSRVGLAGTDTQYF.

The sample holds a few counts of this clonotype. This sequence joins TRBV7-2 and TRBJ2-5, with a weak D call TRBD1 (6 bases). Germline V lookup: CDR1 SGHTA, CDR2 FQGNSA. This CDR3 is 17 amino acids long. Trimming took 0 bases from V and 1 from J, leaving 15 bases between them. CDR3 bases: TGTGCCAGCAGCTTAGCGGCCGCAGGGGCTCTCCAAGAGACCCAGTACTTC. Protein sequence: CASSLAAAGALQETQYF.

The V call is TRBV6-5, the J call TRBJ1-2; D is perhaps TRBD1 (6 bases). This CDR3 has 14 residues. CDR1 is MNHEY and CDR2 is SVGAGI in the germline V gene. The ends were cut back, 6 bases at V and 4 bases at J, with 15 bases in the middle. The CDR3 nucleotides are TGTGCCAGCAGAGGCCGACAGGAGCGCTATGGCTACACCTTC. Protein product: CASRGRQERYGYTF.

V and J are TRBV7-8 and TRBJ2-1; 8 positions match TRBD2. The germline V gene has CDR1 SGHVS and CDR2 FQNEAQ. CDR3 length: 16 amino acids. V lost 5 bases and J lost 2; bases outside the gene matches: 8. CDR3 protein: CASSAQLAVAYNEQFF. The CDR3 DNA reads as TGTGCCAGCAGCGCCCAACTAGCGGTAGCCTACAATGAGCAGTTCTTC.

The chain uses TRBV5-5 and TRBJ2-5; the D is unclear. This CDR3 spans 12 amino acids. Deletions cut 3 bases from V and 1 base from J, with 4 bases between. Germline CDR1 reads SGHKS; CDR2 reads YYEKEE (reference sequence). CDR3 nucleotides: TGTGCCAGCAGCTGGTTCCAAGAGACCCAGTACTTC. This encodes CASSWFQETQYF.

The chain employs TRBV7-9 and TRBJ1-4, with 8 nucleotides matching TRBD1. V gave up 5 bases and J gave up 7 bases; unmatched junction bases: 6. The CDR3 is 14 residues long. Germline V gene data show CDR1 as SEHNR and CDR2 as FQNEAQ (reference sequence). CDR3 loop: CASSPRTGLEKLFF. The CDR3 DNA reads TGTGCCAGCAGCCCTCGGACAGGGCTTGAAAAACTGTTTTTT.

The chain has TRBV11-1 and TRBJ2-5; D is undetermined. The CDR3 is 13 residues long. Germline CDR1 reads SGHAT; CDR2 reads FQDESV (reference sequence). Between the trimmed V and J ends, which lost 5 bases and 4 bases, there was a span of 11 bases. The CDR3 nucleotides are TGTGCCAGCAGCCCCTATACCCGAGAGACCCAGTACTTC. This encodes CASSPYTRETQYF.

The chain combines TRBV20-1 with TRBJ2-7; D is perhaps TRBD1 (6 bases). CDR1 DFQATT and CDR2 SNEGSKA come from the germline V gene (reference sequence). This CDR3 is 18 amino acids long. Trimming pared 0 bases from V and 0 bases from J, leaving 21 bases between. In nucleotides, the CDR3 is TGCAGTGCTAGAGATAGGACGAGACAGGCCGTGAGCTCCTACGAGCAGTACTTC. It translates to CSARDRTRQAVSSYEQYF.

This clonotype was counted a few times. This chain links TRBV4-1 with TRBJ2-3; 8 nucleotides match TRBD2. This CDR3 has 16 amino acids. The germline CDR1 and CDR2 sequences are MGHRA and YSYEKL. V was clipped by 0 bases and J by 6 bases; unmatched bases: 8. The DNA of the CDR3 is TGCGCCAGCAGCCAAGATCGGGCTAGCGGGCGCGATACGCAGTATTTT. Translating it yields CASSQDRASGRDTQYF.